This record covers a single T cell receptor (beta chain). This sample is part of a study of blood T cell repertoires in COVID-19. Study-level information: Acute and convalescent COVID-19 samples came from the United States, Italy and Spain. Sample material is recorded as cDNA or gDNA derived from T cells, B-cell-depleted T cells, or PBMCs.

Original handling: For nucleated cells, counts were estimated from reference gene primer amplification. The repertoire was sequenced with immunoSEQ multiplex PCR; TCRdb's copy has only in-frame clones and lacks some. V, J and clone size reflect that table, while D and trimming were determined from the DNA. Among around 63,000 clones, approximately 80% were seen once, and the ten largest hold over 5.5%. The germline gives CDR1 ENHRY, CDR2 SYGVKD. The length of the CDR3 is 16 residues. Trimming removed 6 bases from V and 0 bases from J, with 12 bases in between. This rearrangement joins TRBV10-3 to TRBJ2-6; a weak D match, TRBD2 (6 bases). Sequenced sample: peripheral blood. The TCR originated in a man aged 55-75 years with acute or convalescent COVID-19. The CDR3 DNA is TGTGCCATCAGGGGCGGGACGGGCTCTGGGGCCAACGTCCTGACTTTC. It yields the protein CAIRGGTGSGANVLTF.